This T cell receptor beta chain derives from a study of cytotoxic CD8 clonotypes in ibrutinib-treated CLL. Overall study: In all, about 11 patients were relapsed/refractory, some 16 were treatment-naive and approximately 17 were IGHV unmutated. Productive templates averaged about 230,000 per sample, and productive rearrangements some 96,000.

Measured with immunoSEQ multiplex PCR; TCRdb has only the in-frame clones, and not every one. The sample includes hundreds of thousands of clones, roughly 70% of them seen just once. V was pared by 4 bases and J by 2 bases, with 7 bases of the junction left unmatched. The CDR3 runs 16 residues. Germline V gene data show CDR1 as SQVTM and CDR2 as ANQGSEA. The table lists this clone with a count of one. What it binds is unknown. General study points: Under treatment, the uncommon public clonotypes either contracted or remained stable. For progressing versus sustained-remission patients, sampling times were not the same.

This sequence originates from a human donor with chronic lymphocytic leukemia. V is TRBV29-1 and J is TRBJ2-7; TRBD2 matches 14 bases. Sequenced here: PBMCs, sampled after 24 months of ibrutinib treatment. Here the CDR3 reads CSVGGTSGSMAYEQYF. CDR3 in DNA: TGCAGCGTTGGGGGGACTAGCGGGAGTATGGCCTACGAGCAGTACTTC.